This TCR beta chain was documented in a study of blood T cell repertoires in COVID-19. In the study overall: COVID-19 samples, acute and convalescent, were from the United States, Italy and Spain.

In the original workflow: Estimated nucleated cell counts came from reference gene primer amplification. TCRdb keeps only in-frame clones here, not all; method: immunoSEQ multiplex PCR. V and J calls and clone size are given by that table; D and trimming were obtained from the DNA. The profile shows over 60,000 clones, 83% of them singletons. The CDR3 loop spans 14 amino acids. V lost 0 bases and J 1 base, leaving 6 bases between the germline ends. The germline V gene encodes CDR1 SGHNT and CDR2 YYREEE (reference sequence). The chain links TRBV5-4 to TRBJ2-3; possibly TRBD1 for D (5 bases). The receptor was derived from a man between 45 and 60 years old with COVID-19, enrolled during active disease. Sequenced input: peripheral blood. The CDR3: CASSLDRRTDTQYF. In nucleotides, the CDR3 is TGTGCCAGCAGCTTGGACAGGCGCACAGATACGCAGTATTTT.